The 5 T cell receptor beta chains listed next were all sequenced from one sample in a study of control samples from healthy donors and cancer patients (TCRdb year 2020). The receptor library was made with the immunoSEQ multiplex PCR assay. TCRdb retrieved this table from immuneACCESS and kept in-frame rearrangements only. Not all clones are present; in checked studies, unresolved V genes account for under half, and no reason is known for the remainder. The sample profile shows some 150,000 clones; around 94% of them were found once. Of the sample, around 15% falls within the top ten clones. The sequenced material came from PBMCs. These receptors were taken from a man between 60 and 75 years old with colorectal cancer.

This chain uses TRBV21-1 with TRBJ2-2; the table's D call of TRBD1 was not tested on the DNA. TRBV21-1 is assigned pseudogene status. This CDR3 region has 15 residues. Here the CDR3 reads CASSKVKRGSGELFF. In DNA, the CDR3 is TGTGCCAGCAGCAAAGTGAAAAGGGGGTCCGGGGAGCTGTTTTTT.

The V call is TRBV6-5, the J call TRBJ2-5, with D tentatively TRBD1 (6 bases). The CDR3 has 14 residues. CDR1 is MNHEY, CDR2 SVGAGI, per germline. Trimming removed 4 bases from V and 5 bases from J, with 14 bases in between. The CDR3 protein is CASSSWDTRETQYF. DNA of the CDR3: TGTGCCAGCAGTTCCTGGGACACTCGGGAGACCCAGTACTTC.

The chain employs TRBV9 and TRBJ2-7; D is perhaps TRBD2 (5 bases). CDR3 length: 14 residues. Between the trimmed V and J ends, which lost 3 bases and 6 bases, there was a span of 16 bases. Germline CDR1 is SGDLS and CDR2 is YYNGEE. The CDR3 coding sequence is TGTGCCAGCAGCGCTAGCCCCCCCCCTGGCGAGCAGTACTTC. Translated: CASSASPPPGEQYF.

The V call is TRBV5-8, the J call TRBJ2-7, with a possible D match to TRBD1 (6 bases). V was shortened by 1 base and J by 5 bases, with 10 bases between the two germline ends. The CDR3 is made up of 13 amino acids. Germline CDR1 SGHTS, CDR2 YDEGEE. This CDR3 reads CASSLNRVHEQYF. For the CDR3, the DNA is TGTGCCAGCAGCTTGAACAGGGTCCACGAGCAGTACTTC.

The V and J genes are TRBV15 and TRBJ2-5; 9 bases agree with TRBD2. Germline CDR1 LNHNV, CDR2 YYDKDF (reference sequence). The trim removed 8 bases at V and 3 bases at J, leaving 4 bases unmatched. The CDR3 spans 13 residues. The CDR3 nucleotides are TGTGCCACCCTCATAGCGGGGGAAGAGACCCAGTACTTC. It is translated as CATLIAGEETQYF.